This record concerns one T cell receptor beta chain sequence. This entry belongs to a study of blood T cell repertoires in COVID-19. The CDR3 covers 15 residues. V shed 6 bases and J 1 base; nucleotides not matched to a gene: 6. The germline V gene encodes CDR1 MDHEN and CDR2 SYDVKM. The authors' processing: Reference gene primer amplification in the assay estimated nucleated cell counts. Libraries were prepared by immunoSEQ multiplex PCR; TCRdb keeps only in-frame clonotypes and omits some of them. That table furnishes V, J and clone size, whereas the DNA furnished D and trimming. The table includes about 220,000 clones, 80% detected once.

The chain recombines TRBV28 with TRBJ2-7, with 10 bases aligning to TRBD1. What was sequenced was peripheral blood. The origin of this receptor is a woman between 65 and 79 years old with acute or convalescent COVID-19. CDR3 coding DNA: TGTGCCAGCAGCGGCTGGACAGGGGGGTCCTACGAGCAGTACTTC. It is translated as CASSGWTGGSYEQYF.